These 21 T cell receptor beta chains were sequenced from one sample in a study of beta chain features in type 1 diabetes (dated by TCRdb to 2017 to 2018). Broader findings and caveats from the paper: In all four CD4+ subsets, TCRB CDR3 length was moderately but significantly shorter in type 1 diabetes patients.

Library generation was performed with the immunoSEQ multiplex PCR assay. The High Capacity cDNA Reverse Transcription Kit was used to reverse transcribe all of the isolated RNA, meaning that expressed TCRB transcripts were what got sequenced. TCRdb provides this immuneACCESS table in a form limited to in-frame rearrangements. Some clones are lacking; in checked studies, under half of them reflect an unresolved V gene, and why the rest are absent is not known. Present in this sample are some 660,000 clones, over 12% of which were seen just once. The biggest ten clones account for 0.035% to 0.04% of the sample. Their antigen targets remain unknown. Material: naive CD4+ T cells from blood. The meaning of the sample's cell subset or site label: true naive CD4+ T cells. Receptors originate from a man aged 18 to 35 with type 1 diabetes.

This clone has only a few counts. This rearrangement joins TRBV11-2 to TRBJ2-1, with a possible D match to TRBD1 (6 bases). The germline V gene encodes CDR1 SGHAT and CDR2 FQNNGV. The CDR3 contains 14 residues. Trimming shortened V by 5 bases and J by 7 bases, and 15 bases separated the two germline ends. The CDR3 loop reads CASSREPRGNEQFF. Here the CDR3 DNA reads TGTGCCAGCAGCCGAGAACCGAGGGGGAATGAGCAGTTCTTC.

This clone came up a few times. The chain uses TRBV4-3 and TRBJ1-1; D unresolved. Germline CDR1 reads LGHNA; CDR2 reads YSLEER. V shed 5 bases and J shed 1 base, with 2 bases lying between them. The CDR3 extends over 11 amino acids. Written as DNA, the CDR3 is TGCGCCAGCAGCAGGAACACTGAAGCTTTCTTT. Protein sequence: CASSRNTEAFF.

Only a few counts were recorded for this clone. This rearrangement joins TRBV12-5 to TRBJ2-5, with 10 bases lining up with TRBD1. From germline, CDR1 is LGHNT and CDR2 FRNRAP. The trim removed 2 bases at V and 4 bases at J, leaving 13 bases unmatched. The CDR3 totals 18 residues. The CDR3 spells CASGLPPSETGGGETQYF. CDR3 nucleotide sequence: TGTGCTAGTGGTTTGCCCCCCTCCGAGACAGGGGGCGGAGAGACCCAGTACTTC.

This clone was seen only a few times. The gene calls are TRBV30 and TRBJ1-2; D gene ambiguous. Trimming cost V 5 bases and J 8 bases, with 15 bases left between them. Germline lookup yields CDR1 GTSNPN and CDR2 SVGIG (reference sequence). This CDR3 is 12 amino acids long. The CDR3 protein is CAWSGWARGYTF. The DNA for the CDR3 is TGTGCCTGGTCAGGCTGGGCCAGGGGCTACACCTTC.

This clone was found a few times. The CDR3 loop reads CASIPTGGKKLFF. CDR3 coding DNA: TGCGCCAGCATTCCGACAGGGGGAAAAAAACTGTTTTTT. The rearrangement joins TRBV23-1 to TRBJ1-4; 9 positions agree with TRBD1. TRBV23-1 qualifies as an ORF whose function is uncertain. With 7 bases clipped from V and 9 bases from J, the junction kept 6 bases outside the gene matches. The CDR3 sequence is 13 residues long.

This clone occurred a few times. The chain has TRBV9 and TRBJ2-1; possibly TRBD2 for D (6 bases). In germline, CDR1 is SGDLS, CDR2 YYNGEE. This CDR3 has 15 residues. Trimming removed 5 bases from V and 1 base from J, with 13 bases in between. For the CDR3, the DNA is TGTGCCAGCAGGAGAACCGGGACTTCCTACAATGAGCAGTTCTTC. It specifies CASRRTGTSYNEQFF.

A few counts support this clone. The chain uses TRBV10-3 and TRBJ2-7; D ambiguous. CDR1 and CDR2 (germline): ENHRY, SYGVKD. The V end lost 8 bases, the J end lost 0 bases, and 14 bases lay between the germline ends. The CDR3 runs to 14 residues. CDR3 nucleotide sequence: TGTGCCATCCAGAGTAGGTTTGACTCCTACGAGCAGTACTTC. This codes for CAIQSRFDSYEQYF.

The V gene is TRBV27, the J gene TRBJ2-2; no clear D. Germline V gene data show CDR1 as MNHEY and CDR2 as SMNVEV (reference sequence). This CDR3 comprises 11 residues. V was clipped by 5 bases and J by 7 bases, with 5 bases between them. The CDR3 spells CASSHRGELFF. Written as DNA, the CDR3 is TGTGCCAGCAGTCATCGCGGGGAGCTGTTTTTT.

The chain couples TRBV4-2 to TRBJ2-7, with 7 nucleotides matching TRBD2. J gave up 6 bases and V 4 bases, and 12 bases lay outside the gene matches. Germline V gene data show CDR1 as LGHNA and CDR2 as YNFKEQ. The CDR3 has 15 amino acids. The CDR3 region is CASSRRSGEWGEQYF. The CDR3 nucleotides read TGTGCCAGCAGCCGGCGGAGCGGGGAATGGGGCGAGCAGTACTTC.

Of note for this clone: An end of the junction differs from the germline gene, which may be a read error. The rearrangement joins TRBV6-6 to TRBJ2-2, with TRBD1 identical over 8 bases. Germline loops: CDR1 MNHNY, CDR2 SVGAGI (reference sequence). The CDR3 consists of 16 residues. Here the CDR3 DNA reads TGTGCCAGCCGTTACCCCCATGGACAGGGTCCCGGGGAGCTGTTTTTT. Translating gives CASRYPHGQGPGELFF.

This chain connects TRBV11-2 to TRBJ1-5; D is unclear. Germline V lookup: CDR1 SGHAT, CDR2 FQNNGV. The CDR3 extends over 14 amino acids. Trimming shortened V by 0 bases and J by 1 base, and 4 bases separated the two germline ends. The CDR3 region is CASSLDGSNQPQHF. In DNA form, the CDR3 reads TGTGCCAGCAGCTTAGACGGCAGCAATCAGCCCCAGCATTTT.

In this sample, this clone turned up a few times. The chain links TRBV29-1 to TRBJ1-2; 9 nucleotides match TRBD1. This CDR3 is 13 amino acids long. Germline-derived CDR1 and CDR2 are SQVTM and ANQGSEA. J gave up 3 bases and V 7 bases, and 6 bases lay outside the gene matches. The CDR3 DNA reads as TGCAGCGCTCGGGACAGGGAATACTATGGCTACACCTTC. Translation gives CSARDREYYGYTF.

This clone was counted a few times. The genes are TRBV7-2 and TRBJ2-2; 11 nucleotides agree with TRBD1. In germline, CDR1 is SGHTA, CDR2 FQGNSA. The CDR3 consists of 15 residues. V shed 5 bases and J 5 bases; nucleotides not matched to a gene: 4. The CDR3 is CASSRRDRGTGELFF. CDR3 nucleotide sequence: TGTGCCAGCAGCCGTAGGGACAGGGGGACCGGGGAGCTGTTTTTT.

The chain joins TRBV19 to TRBJ2-2; TRBD1 might be the D (5 bases). The V end lost 3 bases, the J end lost 7 bases, and 12 bases lay between the germline ends. CDR1 is LNHDA and CDR2 is SQIVND in the germline V gene (reference sequence). The CDR3 sequence is 14 residues long. The CDR3 region has the DNA TGTGCCAGTAGTATGACCAGGGATGGCGGGGAGCTGTTTTTT. Protein product: CASSMTRDGGELFF.

CDR3 coding DNA: TGCGCCAGCAGCCAAGATGAGGTGAGGGGGATCTATGGCTACACCTTC. Translated, it gives CASSQDEVRGIYGYTF. This rearrangement joins TRBV4-3 to TRBJ1-2; D possibly corresponds to TRBD1 (6 bases). The CDR3 is 16 amino acids. Trimming shortened V by 0 bases and J by 4 bases, and 15 bases separated the two germline ends. CDR1 and CDR2 from the germline V gene are LGHNA and YSLEER.

The rearrangement uses TRBV6-5 and TRBJ2-2; 11 nucleotides match TRBD2. The ends lost 5 bases at V and 4 bases at J; junction bases unmatched: 3. Germline CDR1 MNHEY, CDR2 SVGAGI. The CDR3 contains 15 residues. The CDR3 loop is CASSRLAGTTGELFF. The CDR3 bases are TGTGCCAGCAGTCGACTAGCGGGGACCACCGGGGAGCTGTTTTTT.

This clone came up a few times. As DNA, the CDR3 is TGTGCCAGCAGCCAAATCCCTAGCGAAGACACAGATACGCAGTATTTT. Translating gives CASSQIPSEDTDTQYF. V gene TRBV4-2 combines with J gene TRBJ2-3; D is perhaps TRBD2 (6 bases). Trimming left V 2 bases short and J 2 bases short, with 14 bases between. This CDR3 has 16 residues. CDR1 and CDR2 (germline): LGHNA, YNFKEQ.

This clone has a handful of counts. The germline gene is not matched at one end of the junction; a read error may be the cause. The V and J genes are TRBV10-3 and TRBJ2-7; TRBD2 might be the D (5 bases). CDR1 and CDR2 from the germline V gene are ENHRY and SYGVKD. The CDR3 totals 17 residues. The CDR3 coding sequence is TGTGCCATCAGTCAGTCCGGAGGATCAGGTGGAGTCTCCGAGCAGTACTTC. Amino acids: CAISQSGGSGGVSEQYF.

In nucleotides, the CDR3 is TGCGCCAGCATGTCACAAGAGACCCAGTACTTC. Its translation is CASMSQETQYF. The rearrangement uses TRBV5-1 and TRBJ2-5, with D unresolved. Germline loops: CDR1 SGHRS, CDR2 YFSETQ. The CDR3 covers 11 residues. The ends were cut back, 6 bases at V and 2 bases at J, with 5 bases in the middle.

The chain recombines TRBV29-1 with TRBJ2-6; TRBD1 matches 7 bases. V lost 4 bases, J lost 0 bases, and 0 bases stayed unmatched. Germline CDR1 and CDR2: SQVTM and ANQGSEA. CDR3 size: 14 residues. The chain's CDR3 is CSVGTGSGANVLTF. CDR3 DNA: TGCAGCGTTGGGACAGGCTCTGGGGCCAACGTCCTGACTTTC.

This clone was picked up a small number of times. The J gene is TRBJ2-1, the V gene TRBV20-1; D is unresolved. From germline, CDR1 is DFQATT and CDR2 SNEGSKA (reference sequence). The CDR3 loop spans 10 amino acids. The ends were cut back, 5 bases at V and 13 bases at J, with 12 bases in the middle. Written as DNA, the CDR3 is TGCAGTGCTCCCCATAATCGTCAGTTCTTC. Translated, it gives CSAPHNRQFF.